The rows below give T cell receptor beta chains drawn from one sample of a study of blood T cell repertoires in COVID-19. TCRdb keeps only in-frame clones here, not all; method: immunoSEQ multiplex PCR. This repertoire shows 400,000 to 550,000 clones, around nine tenths found once; its top ten account for about 2%. The source material was PBMCs or T cells enriched from blood (not recorded which). These receptors all stem from a woman between 18 and 30 years old with acute COVID-19. The CDR3 runs from the conserved cysteine through the conserved F or W. The order of the fields is V gene, D gene, clone size, J gene, CDR3 protein, CDR3 DNA. D genes are given only for firm matches. Clone size is stated in some rows and not others, as once, few, many or a class when expanded.

TRBV2	TRBD1	-	TRBJ1-1	CASSETGKEAFF	TGTGCCAGCAGTGAGACAGGGAAAGAAGCTTTCTTT
TRBV3-1/TRBV3-2	-	-	TRBJ2-7	CASSHHPAVPEAREQYF	TGTGCCAGCAGCCATCACCCGGCGGTTCCTGAAGCTCGAGAGCAGTACTTC
TRBV3-1/TRBV3-2	-	once	TRBJ1-1	CASSQQGNTEAFF	TGTGCCAGCAGCCAACAGGGGAACACTGAAGCTTTCTTT
TRBV6-1	-	-	TRBJ2-5	CASSEGGFTSTTQYF	TGTGCCAGCAGTGAAGGAGGCTTTACCTCTACGACCCAGTACTTC
TRBV5-5	-	-	TRBJ1-4	CASSSKLGHRGEKLFF	TGTGCCAGCAGCTCAAAGTTGGGCCACAGAGGGGAAAAACTGTTTTTT
TRBV27	-	-	TRBJ1-5	CASSLRGGAQHF	TGTGCCAGCAGTTTAAGGGGAGGGGCCCAGCATTTT
TRBV5-1	-	-	TRBJ2-1	CASSLHLDSYNEQFF	TGCGCCAGCAGCTTGCATTTGGACAGCTACAATGAGCAGTTCTTC
TRBV5-1	TRBD2	few	TRBJ2-3	CASSLGAGGGTQYF	TGCGCCAGCAGCTTGGGCGCGGGAGGGGGTACGCAGTATTTT
TRBV7-8	TRBD1	-	TRBJ1-1	CASSIDRGVTEAFF	TGTGCCAGCAGCATCGACAGGGGGGTCACTGAAGCTTTCTTT
TRBV5-1	-	-	TRBJ2-3	CASSLAGGTDTQYF	TGCGCCAGCAGCTTGGCGGGAGGCACAGATACGCAGTATTTT
TRBV27	-	-	TRBJ1-6	CASSLSHQGGFSPLHF	TGTGCCAGCAGTTTATCGCACCAGGGTGGCTTTTCACCCCTCCACTTT
TRBV5-4	-	-	TRBJ1-2	CASSFEGDYGYTF	TGTGCCAGCAGCTTCGAGGGGGACTATGGCTACACCTTC
TRBV2	-	-	TRBJ2-7	CASSDRVQEQYF	TGTGCCAGCAGTGATAGAGTCCAAGAGCAGTACTTC
TRBV19	-	-	TRBJ1-5	CASSRSNQPQHF	TGTGCCAGTAGTCGGAGCAATCAGCCCCAGCATTTT
TRBV19	-	-	TRBJ1-5	CASSIAAAGNQPQHF	TGTGCCAGTAGTATAGCAGCGGCTGGCAATCAGCCCCAGCATTTT
TRBV2	-	-	TRBJ1-5	CASSELIIDQPQHF	TGTGCCAGCAGTGAACTTATAATAGATCAGCCCCAGCATTTT
TRBV19	-	-	TRBJ2-7	CASSTSRGFSGEQYF	TGTGCCAGTAGTACCAGTAGGGGGTTCTCGGGTGAGCAGTACTTC
TRBV24-1	TRBD2	-	TRBJ2-1	CATSDLQRSGSNEQFF	TGTGCCACCAGTGATTTGCAGCGGAGCGGGAGCAATGAGCAGTTCTTC
TRBV28	-	once	TRBJ1-2	CASRETVDYGYTF	TGTGCCAGCAGAGAAACAGTTGACTATGGCTACACCTTC
TRBV29-1	TRBD1	-	TRBJ1-1	CSAKVVDRVNTEAFF	TGCAGCGCAAAGGTAGTGGACAGGGTGAACACTGAAGCTTTCTTT
TRBV11-3	TRBD1	-	TRBJ2-3	CASSQGAGDTQYF	TGTGCCAGCAGTCAGGGGGCGGGAGATACGCAGTATTTT
TRBV5-6	TRBD1	-	TRBJ2-3	CASSLMGQGPTDTQYF	TGTGCCAGCAGCTTAATGGGACAGGGACCCACAGATACGCAGTATTTT
TRBV4-1	TRBD1	-	TRBJ2-2	CASRQLTGGKNTGELFF	TGCGCCAGCAGACAACTGACAGGGGGGAAGAACACCGGGGAGCTGTTTTTT
TRBV3-1/TRBV3-2	-	-	TRBJ1-2	CASSQALGYTF	TGTGCCAGCAGCCAGGCCCTGGGCTACACCTTC
TRBV6-5	-	-	TRBJ1-2	CASSEGEFLYGYTF	TGTGCCAGCAGCGAGGGAGAATTCCTCTATGGCTACACCTTC
TRBV3-1/TRBV3-2	-	once	TRBJ1-2	CASSPVTGSNYGYTF	TGTGCCAGCAGCCCCGTTACAGGGTCTAACTATGGCTACACCTTC
TRBV27	-	-	TRBJ2-1	CASSSLDSGSYNEQFF	TGTGCCAGCAGTTCGCTAGACTCAGGGTCCTACAATGAGCAGTTCTTC
TRBV7-2	-	-	TRBJ2-5	CASSLVRLGETQYF	TGTGCCAGCAGCTTAGTGCGACTAGGAGAGACCCAGTACTTC
TRBV3-1/TRBV3-2	TRBD1	-	TRBJ2-2	CASSRTGTIATGELFF	TGTGCCAGCAGCCGGACAGGCACTATAGCAACGGGGGAGCTGTTTTTT
TRBV27	TRBD1	-	TRBJ1-6	CASSLGQGNSPLHF	TGTGCCAGCAGTTTGGGACAGGGGAATTCACCCCTCCACTTT
TRBV7-2	-	-	TRBJ2-3	CASSFVLGLDTQYF	TGTGCCAGCAGCTTTGTTCTGGGACTAGATACGCAGTATTTT